The 18 T cell receptor beta chains below come from one sample, sequenced in a study of Graves' ophthalmopathy and Graves' hyperthyroidism. Amplification from RNA transcripts yielded the TCR beta CDR3 regions. The authors performed first-round RT-PCR with HTBI primers and then a second-round multiplex PCR. One entry per CDR3 protein results from TCRdb running MiXCR on the multiplex PCR reads. The profile shows some 380,000 distinct CDR3 sequences, 15% of them singletons. Material for sequencing was peripheral blood. The source of these receptors is a woman in her late teens or twenties with stable Graves' hyperthyroidism.

The chain combines TRBV6-2 or TRBV6-3 with TRBJ2-7; perhaps TRBD2 as D (6 bases). CDR1 is MNHEY and CDR2 is SVGEGT in the germline V gene. V lost 4 bases to trimming and J lost 0 bases, with 10 bases between them. This CDR3 comprises 14 residues. In DNA form, the CDR3 reads TGTGCCAGCAGTTCTTTAGCGGTCTCCTACGAGCAGTACTTC. It specifies CASSSLAVSYEQYF.

This clonotype showed up many times. The gene calls are TRBV24-1 and TRBJ2-5; D may be TRBD2 (6 bases). The length of the CDR3 is 15 residues. Trimming left V 5 bases short and J 4 bases short, with 16 bases between. CDR1 is KGHDR, CDR2 SFDVKD, per germline. The CDR3 protein is CATSVGYGGRETQYF. The CDR3 coding sequence is TGTGCCACCAGTGTCGGGTACGGGGGTCGAGAGACCCAGTACTTC.

This clonotype was picked up many times. The J gene is TRBJ2-7, the V gene TRBV7-8; TRBD2 matches 12 bases. In germline, CDR1 is SGHVS, CDR2 FQNEAQ. The CDR3 runs to 15 residues. Losses at the gene ends were 6 bases for V and 2 bases for J; bases not matched to a gene: 5. The CDR3 nucleotides are TGTGCCAGCAGGTCACTAGCGGGAGGCACCTACGAGCAGTACTTC. Translation gives CASRSLAGGTYEQYF.

The chain combines TRBV11-2 with TRBJ1-1; D not certain. The CDR3 contains 19 residues. Germline V gene sequence: CDR1 SGHAT, CDR2 FQNNGV. Trimming pared 6 bases from V and 0 bases from J, leaving 26 bases between. CDR3 residues: CASSQGGWWGARMNTEAFF. CDR3 bases: TGTGCCAGCAGTCAAGGAGGGTGGTGGGGTGCGCGAATGAACACTGAAGCTTTCTTT. The full variable domain, rest sourced from reference TRBV11-2 and TRBJ1-1, is EAGVAQSPRYKIIEKRQSVAFWCNPISGHATLYWYQQILGQGPKLLIQFQNNGVVDDSQLPKDRFSAERLKGVDSTLKIQPAKLEDSAVYLCASSQGGWWGARMNTEAFFGQGTRLTVV.

This chain connects TRBV29-1 to TRBJ1-1; a possible D gene is TRBD1 (5 bases). The CDR3 consists of 13 residues. V gave up 6 bases and J gave up 4 bases, with 15 bases separating them. Germline-derived CDR1 and CDR2 are SQVTM and ANQGSEA. As DNA, the CDR3 is TGCAGCGTGAAGACAGCCCCCAGCACTGAAGCTTTCTTT. This codes for CSVKTAPSTEAFF. The full variable domain, rest sourced from reference TRBV29-1 and TRBJ1-1, is SAVISQKPSRDICQRGTSLTIQCQVDSQVTMMFWYRQQPGQSLTLIATANQGSEATYESGFVIDKFPISRPNLTFSTLTVSNMSPEDSSIYLCSVKTAPSTEAFFGQGTRLTVV.

This clonotype was observed many times. The chain couples TRBV6-2 or TRBV6-3 to TRBJ2-5; D is uncertain. CDR1 is MNHEY and CDR2 is SVGEGT in the germline V gene. This CDR3 has 11 amino acids. V was trimmed by 7 bases and J by 2 bases, leaving 5 bases between them. Here the CDR3 DNA reads TGTGCCAGCACTGAACAAGAGACCCAGTACTTC. Protein product: CASTEQETQYF.

This clonotype was seen repeatedly, ten times or more. The chain recombines TRBV15 with TRBJ1-1; D remains ambiguous. V lost 1 base and J lost 3, with 12 bases in between. CDR3 length: 15 amino acids. Germline V lookup: CDR1 LNHNV, CDR2 YYDKDF (reference sequence). The CDR3 sequence is CATSRVGQEDTEAFF. In DNA, the CDR3 is TGTGCCACCAGCAGAGTTGGCCAGGAGGACACTGAAGCTTTCTTT.

This clonotype was seen at least ten times. V usage is TRBV18 and J usage is TRBJ1-2; D call uncertain. V was trimmed by 0 bases and J by 8 bases, leaving 13 bases between them. Germline loops: CDR1 KGHSH, CDR2 LQKENI. This CDR3 is built from 14 residues. The CDR3 loop reads CASSPPAATQGYTF. In DNA, the CDR3 is TGTGCCAGCTCACCACCGGCCGCCACTCAGGGCTACACCTTC.

This clonotype was found many times. Written as DNA, the CDR3 is TGTGCCAGCAGCGCAACAGGGGGCTCTGAAGCTTTCTTT. This encodes CASSATGGSEAFF. V is TRBV28 and J is TRBJ1-1; TRBD1 agrees at 9 bases. Germline V gene lookup returns CDR1 MDHEN and CDR2 SYDVKM. With 6 bases clipped from V and 6 bases from J, the junction kept 5 bases outside the gene matches. The CDR3 totals 13 residues.

The CDR3 protein is CASSWTGIKNIQYF. In nucleotides, the CDR3 is TGTGCCAGCAGCTGGACAGGGATTAAGAACATTCAGTACTTC. This chain connects TRBV11-2 to TRBJ2-4, with TRBD1 matching 8 bases. This CDR3 region has 14 residues. V lost 4 bases to trimming and J lost 7 bases; unmatched junction nucleotides: 6. In germline, CDR1 is SGHAT, CDR2 FQNNGV.

This clonotype was detected many times. The rearrangement links TRBV19 to TRBJ1-5; D is unclear. This CDR3 has 13 residues. The V gene lost 5 bases and the J gene lost 3 bases, with 8 bases spanning the gap. Germline V CDR1 and CDR2: LNHDA, SQIVND (reference sequence). The CDR3 DNA follows: TGTGCCAGTAGTCGGGCCAACAATCAGCCCCAGCATTTT. Residues: CASSRANNQPQHF. Full variable domain (rest looked up from reference TRBV19 and TRBJ1-5): DGGITQSPKYLFRKEGQNVTLSCEQNLNHDAMYWYRQDPGQGLRLIYYSQIVNDFQKGDIAEGYSVSREKKESFPLTVTSAQKNPTAFYLCASSRANNQPQHFGDGTRLSIL.

This clonotype was recorded at least ten times. The rearrangement links TRBV6-2 or TRBV6-3 to TRBJ1-1; 7 bases map to TRBD1. Germline V CDR1 and CDR2: MNHEY, SVGEGT. Unmatched junction bases numbered 7, after V lost 5 bases and J lost 4 bases. The CDR3 length is 14 residues. This chain's CDR3 is CASSASGGSTEAFF. In DNA form, the CDR3 reads TGTGCCAGCAGTGCATCAGGGGGGAGCACTGAAGCTTTCTTT.

This chain links TRBV19 with TRBJ2-5; maybe TRBD2 (6 bases). Per germline, CDR1 LNHDA and CDR2 SQIVND (reference sequence). V was pared by 3 bases and J by 5 bases, with 16 bases between. This CDR3 is 15 amino acids long. The CDR3 coding sequence is TGTGCCAGTAGTATTTTAGCAGGAGGGCGGGAGACCCAGTACTTC. This codes for CASSILAGGRETQYF. The whole variable domain, filled in from reference TRBV19 and TRBJ2-5, reads DGGITQSPKYLFRKEGQNVTLSCEQNLNHDAMYWYRQDPGQGLRLIYYSQIVNDFQKGDIAEGYSVSREKKESFPLTVTSAQKNPTAFYLCASSILAGGRETQYFGPGTRLLVL.

At least ten counts were recorded for this clonotype. The rearrangement links TRBV6-5 to TRBJ2-7, with D unresolved. Germline lookup yields CDR1 MNHEY and CDR2 SVGAGI. This CDR3 is 15 amino acids long. The V gene lost 6 bases and the J gene lost 2 bases, with 17 bases spanning the gap. CDR3 nucleotides: TGTGCCAGCAGCTGGCAGGAAGACGCCACCTACGAGCAGTACTTC. Protein: CASSWQEDATYEQYF.

The sample holds many counts of this clonotype. The chain recombines TRBV6-1 with TRBJ2-5; no reliable D call. CDR1 is MNHNS and CDR2 is SASEGT in the germline V gene. CDR3 size: 13 residues. V was pared by 10 bases and J by 1 base, with 13 bases between. CDR3 sequence: CATRAPSQETQYF. CDR3 coding DNA: TGTGCCACCCGAGCCCCCTCCCAAGAGACCCAGTACTTC.

This clonotype was counted many times. The gene calls are TRBV20-1 and TRBJ2-5; unclear D gene. The CDR3 runs 15 residues. Between the trimmed V and J ends, which lost 5 bases and 2 bases, there was a span of 18 bases. Germline CDR1 DFQATT, CDR2 SNEGSKA (reference sequence). The CDR3 loop reads CSADPMASWQETQYF. The CDR3 DNA reads as TGCAGTGCTGACCCTATGGCTTCGTGGCAAGAGACCCAGTACTTC.

A few counts support this clonotype. V gene TRBV4-1 combines with J gene TRBJ1-1; D gene ambiguous. V lost 5 bases and J 2 bases, leaving 18 bases between the germline ends. Germline values: CDR1 MGHRA, CDR2 YSYEKL. The CDR3 runs to 16 residues. This CDR3 is CASSGTASFVNTEAFF. CDR3 in DNA: TGCGCCAGCAGCGGCACAGCCTCCTTTGTCAACACTGAAGCTTTCTTT.

This clonotype came up many times. The chain couples TRBV6-8 to TRBJ1-2, with a tentative D call TRBD1 (6 bases). The CDR3 is 14 residues long. V was pared by 6 bases and J by 4 bases, with 15 bases between. The germline V gene has CDR1 MNHGY and CDR2 SAAAGT. The CDR3 sequence: CASSLRIQGYGYTF. The CDR3 DNA reads TGTGCCAGCAGCCTAAGAATACAGGGCTATGGCTACACCTTC.